Each of the 22 T cell receptor beta chains below was sequenced from the same sample in a study of cytotoxic CD8 clonotypes in ibrutinib-treated CLL. Data came from immunoSEQ multiplex PCR; TCRdb stores just in-frame clones and leaves some out. Counted here are approximately 84,000 clones, about 86% occurring once; the ten biggest clones make up 5% to 6%. This specimen consisted of PBMCs, obtained before ibrutinib treatment. These receptors were obtained from a human donor with chronic lymphocytic leukemia.

This sequence joins TRBV27 and TRBJ1-2; perhaps TRBD1 as D (5 bases). The V gene's germline CDR1 is MNHEY and CDR2 SMNVEV (reference sequence). V was shortened by 6 bases and J by 4 bases, with 33 bases between the two germline ends. The CDR3 runs 20 residues. In DNA form, the CDR3 reads TGTGCCAGCAGGACACCCATACCCCCGGGCGGGTCCCCGCAGGGCTATGGCTACACCTTC. It codes for CASRTPIPPGGSPQGYGYTF.

The chain combines TRBV27 with TRBJ2-7; D ambiguous. Germline loops: CDR1 MNHEY, CDR2 SMNVEV (reference sequence). The V gene lost 6 bases and the J gene lost 0 bases, with 9 bases spanning the gap. This CDR3 contains 13 residues. DNA of the CDR3: TGTGCCAGCAGCTTCCGGGCCTCCTACGAGCAGTACTTC. This codes for CASSFRASYEQYF.

This clone occurred once. The chain recombines TRBV13 with TRBJ1-1; weak D call: TRBD1 (6 bases). Germline V CDR1 and CDR2: PRHDT, FYEKMQ (reference sequence). V was pared by 5 bases and J by 4 bases, with 14 bases between. The CDR3 length is 14 residues. CDR3 nucleotides: TGTGCCAGCAGCAGAGAACAGGGTCTCACTGAAGCTTTCTTT. Protein: CASSREQGLTEAFF.

The chain uses TRBV29-1 and TRBJ2-2; no clear D gene. Germline CDR1 reads SQVTM; CDR2 reads ANQGSEA. V shed 6 bases and J shed 5 bases, with 16 bases lying between them. The CDR3 is made up of 14 amino acids. The CDR3 protein is CSVGVAVPTGELFF. CDR3 nucleotide sequence: TGCAGCGTCGGCGTCGCCGTCCCTACCGGGGAGCTGTTTTTT.

This chain joins TRBV9 and TRBJ1-5; 8 bases align to TRBD1. The V and J ends lost 1 base and 6 bases, in that order; junction bases with no gene match: 12. Germline V lookup: CDR1 SGDLS, CDR2 YYNGEE. The CDR3 is 17 amino acids. The CDR3 DNA sequence: TGTGCCAGCAGCGTAAGCTCCGAGGGAGGGACAGGTCAGCCCCAGCATTTT. This translates into CASSVSSEGGTGQPQHF.

This chain links TRBV6-1 with TRBJ2-7; 14 nucleotides match TRBD2. The junction had 8 bases not matched to a gene; V was cut back by 6 bases and J by 7 bases. Germline V gene sequence: CDR1 MNHNS, CDR2 SASEGT. The CDR3 length is 15 residues. CDR3 sequence (DNA): TGTGCCAGCAGGACGACTAGCGGGAGGGCCAGAGAGCAGTACTTC. Its protein product is CASRTTSGRAREQYF.

V usage is TRBV19 and J usage is TRBJ1-3; D is unresolved. Trimming took off 5 bases at V and 2 bases at J, with 7 bases between the two ends. The length of the CDR3 is 13 residues. Germline assignment: CDR1 LNHDA and CDR2 SQIVND (reference sequence). The CDR3 coding sequence is TGTGCCAGTAGTTCCTTAACTGGAAACACCATATATTTT. It specifies CASSSLTGNTIYF. Full variable domain (rest looked up from reference TRBV19 and TRBJ1-3): DGGITQSPKYLFRKEGQNVTLSCEQNLNHDAMYWYRQDPGQGLRLIYYSQIVNDFQKGDIAEGYSVSREKKESFPLTVTSAQKNPTAFYLCASSSLTGNTIYFGEGSWLTVV.

The rearrangement links TRBV18 to TRBJ1-1, with D possibly matching TRBD1 (6 bases). The V gene lost 4 bases and the J gene lost 4 bases, with 7 bases spanning the gap. This CDR3 spans 12 amino acids. Looked up from germline, CDR1 is KGHSH and CDR2 is LQKENI. CDR3 region: CASSQGGTEAFF. The CDR3 DNA follows: TGTGCCAGCTCACAGGGGGGCACTGAAGCTTTCTTT.

The chain uses TRBV30 and TRBJ1-5; 7 positions match TRBD1. The trim removed 2 bases at V and 4 bases at J, leaving 5 bases unmatched. Germline lookup yields CDR1 GTSNPN and CDR2 SVGIG (reference sequence). The CDR3 totals 14 residues. The CDR3 sequence is CAWSLGTENQPQHF. Here the CDR3 DNA reads TGTGCCTGGAGTCTCGGGACAGAAAATCAGCCCCAGCATTTT.

This clone was detected only once. The genes are TRBV11-3 and TRBJ2-1; a weak D match, TRBD1 (7 bases). Germline lookup yields CDR1 SGHNT and CDR2 YENEEA. The length of the CDR3 is 16 residues. V shed 0 bases and J shed 7 bases, with 16 bases lying between them. The CDR3 protein is CASSLEFGGGTNEQFF. CDR3 in DNA: TGTGCCAGCAGCTTAGAGTTCGGAGGGGGCACGAATGAGCAGTTCTTC.

This clone was seen once. The chain couples TRBV7-8 to TRBJ2-7; the match to TRBD2 covers 7 bases. The CDR3 is 14 residues long. Trimming at V came to 2 bases and at J to 12 bases, leaving 13 bases not matched to a gene. Germline-derived CDR1 and CDR2 are SGHVS and FQNEAQ. The CDR3 protein is CASSLRREYPFSYF. In DNA, the CDR3 is TGTGCCAGCAGCTTAAGGCGGGAGTACCCGTTTTCGTACTTC. Full variable domain (rest looked up from reference TRBV7-8 and TRBJ2-7): GAGVSQSPRYKVAKRGQDVALRCDPISGHVSLFWYQQALGQGPEFLTYFQNEAQLDKSGLPSDRFFAERPEGSVSTLKIQRTQQEDSAVYLCASSLRREYPFSYFGPGTRLTVT.

As regards this clone: Possible read error: a much larger clone is one base away. This CDR3 is also generated by other DNA sequences in the sample. The chain employs TRBV7-6 and TRBJ2-5; D remains ambiguous. Trimming cost V 3 bases and J 1 base, with 3 bases left between them. The CDR3 has 12 residues. The germline gives CDR1 SGHVS, CDR2 FNYEAQ. CDR3 sequence reads: CASSLPQETQYF. The CDR3 bases are TGTGCCAGCAGCTTGCCCCAAGAGACCCAGTACTTC. Based on the CDR3 plus reference TRBV7-6 and TRBJ2-5, the full variable domain is GAGVSQSPRYKVTKRGQDVALRCDPISGHVSLYWYRQALGQGPEFLTYFNYEAQQDKSGLPNDRFSAERPEGSISTLTIQRTEQRDSAMYRCASSLPQETQYFGPGTRLLVL.

The CDR3 region is CASSQGLGLAGINEQFF. CDR3 coding DNA: TGCGCCAGCAGCCAAGGGTTGGGTCTAGCGGGAATCAATGAGCAGTTCTTC. The V and J genes are TRBV4-1 and TRBJ2-1; 9 bases agree with TRBD2. V trimming: 1 base; J trimming: 6 bases; junction bases outside the gene matches: 10. This CDR3 is 17 amino acids long. Per the germline V gene, CDR1 is MGHRA and CDR2 is YSYEKL.

This chain connects TRBV4-2 to TRBJ1-2; 7 bases map to TRBD1. J gave up 7 bases and V 1 base, and 12 bases lay outside the gene matches. Germline CDR1 is LGHNA and CDR2 is YNFKEQ. This CDR3 is 16 amino acids long. This CDR3 reads CASSQAQIDRVGGYTF. The CDR3, as DNA: TGTGCCAGCAGCCAAGCACAGATCGACAGGGTAGGTGGCTACACCTTC.

J is TRBJ1-2 and V is TRBV7-9; the D is unclear. The CDR3 is 13 residues long. Trimming removed 1 base at V and 6 bases at J, with 9 bases between. CDR1 and CDR2 (germline): SEHNR, FQNEAQ (reference sequence). This CDR3 is CASSLETADGYTF. CDR3 coding DNA: TGTGCCAGCAGCTTAGAAACAGCTGATGGCTACACCTTC.

The rearrangement links TRBV5-6 to TRBJ2-7; 9 bases map to TRBD2. V lost 5 bases to trimming and J lost 2 bases; unmatched junction nucleotides: 8. The germline CDR1 and CDR2 sequences are SGHDT and YYEEEE. The CDR3 loop spans 15 amino acids. The CDR3 coding sequence is TGTGCCAGCAGTTGGGGACTAGCCGACGCCTACGAGCAGTACTTC. The encoded protein is CASSWGLADAYEQYF. Filled out from reference TRBV5-6 and TRBJ2-7, the complete variable domain reads DAGVTQSPTHLIKTRGQQVTLRCSPKSGHDTVSWYQQALGQGPQFIFQYYEEEERQRGNFPDRFSGHQFPNYSSELNVNALLLGDSALYLCASSWGLADAYEQYFGPGTRLTVT.

V is TRBV19 and J is TRBJ2-7, with no clear D. Germline CDR1 is LNHDA and CDR2 is SQIVND (reference sequence). This CDR3 is built from 14 residues. Trimming shortened V by 5 bases and J by 5 bases, and 16 bases separated the two germline ends. Here the CDR3 reads CASSLALYPDEQYF. CDR3 DNA: TGTGCCAGTAGTCTCGCCCTTTATCCAGACGAGCAGTACTTC.

This chain links TRBV2 with TRBJ2-2, with 7 bases lining up with TRBD2. The CDR3 has 14 amino acids. After removal of 7 bases from V and 4 bases from J, the junction contained 6 bases not matched to a gene. CDR1 SNHLY and CDR2 FYNNEI come from the germline V gene. In DNA form, the CDR3 reads TGTGCCAGCATCAAACTAGCGTTCACCGGGGAGCTGTTTTTT. Translated, it gives CASIKLAFTGELFF.

V gene TRBV6-1 combines with J gene TRBJ1-2; tentative D call: TRBD1 (5 bases). Germline CDR1 reads MNHNS; CDR2 reads SASEGT. The ends were cut back, 3 bases at V and 8 bases at J, with 19 bases in the middle. CDR3 size: 15 residues. DNA for the CDR3: TGTGCCAGCAGTGAGCCCCCGGGACGGCCCTTGGGCTACACCTTC. Protein: CASSEPPGRPLGYTF.

This clone was seen ten or more times. The J gene is TRBJ1-2, the V gene TRBV2; D is ambiguous. Germline CDR1 and CDR2: SNHLY and FYNNEI. The V and J ends lost 1 base and 4 bases respectively, with 10 bases between them. The CDR3 length is 14 residues. The CDR3 sequence is CASSEDRETYGYTF. CDR3 nucleotides: TGTGCCAGCAGTGAAGATAGGGAAACCTATGGCTACACCTTC.

V usage is TRBV29-1 and J usage is TRBJ2-3, with D uncertain. The V end was cut by 4 bases, the J end by 3 bases, with 17 bases between. The V gene's germline CDR1 is SQVTM and CDR2 ANQGSEA. The CDR3 has 15 residues. The CDR3 here is CSVGAAIQRTDTQYF. In DNA, the CDR3 is TGCAGCGTTGGGGCGGCTATTCAGAGAACAGATACGCAGTATTTT.

The chain combines TRBV28 with TRBJ1-2; D perhaps matches TRBD1 (6 bases). Trimming removed 3 bases from V and 8 bases from J, with 10 bases in between. In germline, CDR1 is MDHEN, CDR2 SYDVKM. The CDR3 spans 12 residues. CDR3 loop: CASSFRGDGYTF. In DNA, the CDR3 is TGTGCCAGCAGTTTTAGGGGGGACGGCTACACCTTC.